The 19 T cell receptor beta chains presented below share a single source sample, sequenced in a study of spatial heterogeneity in lung cancer (dated by TCRdb to the late 2010s). Libraries were prepared through 5' RACE. Instrument on record: NextSeq 500. TCRdb cleaned the public reads at Q25 with fastp, built clones with MiXCR and kept in-frame beta chains. A single entry per CDR3 protein holds the most common genes and DNA from its merged rows. This sample gives tens of thousands of distinct CDR3 sequences in total; under 7.5% of them show up just once. The top ten hold over 12% of the sample. The sample's time point, from its label and the paper: sample taken at primary tumor resection. Sequenced here: PBMCs, sampled at surgery. The receptor source for this set is a female donor with early-stage non-small cell lung cancer.

In its sample, this clonotype was seen many times. The chain employs TRBV12-3 or TRBV12-4 and TRBJ2-7, with D possibly matching TRBD2 (5 bases). This CDR3 has 11 amino acids. Trimming pared 6 bases from V and 4 bases from J, leaving 7 bases between. CDR3 in amino acids: CASRGAYEQYV. Here the CDR3 DNA reads TGTGCCAGCAGGGGAGCGTACGAGCAGTACGTC.

To note about this clonotype: The junction and the germline gene differ at one end; a read error may be behind it. The chain recombines TRBV6-6 with TRBJ2-1, with 7 bases fitting TRBD1. CDR1 is MNHNY and CDR2 is SVGAGI in the germline V gene (reference sequence). This CDR3 has 14 residues. CDR3 residues: CASSYPNQGVVKLF. In nucleotides, the CDR3 is TGTGCCAGCAGTTATCCAAACCAGGGGGTGGTAAAGCTCTTC.

This clonotype came up a few times. This chain links TRBV20-1 with TRBJ1-1; D gene ambiguous. Trimming removed 1 base from V and 7 bases from J, with 13 bases in between. This CDR3 is 13 amino acids long. In germline, CDR1 is DFQATT, CDR2 SNEGSKA (reference sequence). For the CDR3, the DNA is TGCAGTGCTAGAGTAGGGAGTAGGGTTGAAGCTTTCTTT. It yields the protein CSARVGSRVEAFF.

In this sample, this clonotype is medium-sized (0.01 to 0.1%). This chain's CDR3 is CASSSHLGQGTEAFF. The DNA for the CDR3 is TGTGCCAGCAGTTCACACCTCGGACAGGGCACTGAAGCTTTCTTT. The chain carries TRBV27 and TRBJ1-1; 8 bases line up with TRBD1. Germline V CDR1 and CDR2: MNHEY, SMNVEV (reference sequence). J lost 4 bases, V lost 4 bases, and 8 bases had no gene match. CDR3 length equals 15 residues.

This clonotype was recorded many times. V is TRBV12-3 or TRBV12-4 and J is TRBJ1-5; D is possibly TRBD1 (6 bases). The CDR3 length is 15 residues. Trimming stripped 1 base from V and 5 bases from J, with 12 bases between. The CDR3 sequence: CASSLVGAEDQPQHF. The CDR3 bases are TGTGCCAGCAGTTTAGTGGGGGCCGAAGATCAGCCCCAGCATTTT.

This clonotype came up many times. The chain recombines TRBV2 with TRBJ2-7, with no clear D. Trimming removed 4 bases at V and 4 bases at J, with 8 bases between. Germline CDR1 SNHLY, CDR2 FYNNEI. The CDR3 runs to 12 residues. For the CDR3, the DNA is TGTGCCAGCAGTGGGGGAAATTACGAGCAGTACGTC. This sequence encodes CASSGGNYEQYV.

This clonotype was counted ten times or more. The chain uses TRBV29-1 and TRBJ2-2, with 7 bases that match TRBD2. The CDR3 runs to 15 residues. CDR1 SQVTM and CDR2 ANQGSEA come from the germline V gene. The V gene end was trimmed by 2 bases and the J gene end by 1 base; junction bases not matched to a gene: 4. As DNA, the CDR3 is TGCAGCGTTGAAACGGCGGGGGAGAACACCGGGGAGCTGTTTTTT. Translation gives CSVETAGENTGELFF.

This clonotype appeared many times. This sequence joins TRBV29-1 and TRBJ1-2; TRBD1 agrees at 7 bases. V lost 7 bases to trimming and J lost 4 bases; unmatched junction nucleotides: 9. CDR1 and CDR2 from the germline V gene are SQVTM and ANQGSEA. The CDR3 has 13 residues. The chain's CDR3 is CSAGDSLIYGYTF. In nucleotides, the CDR3 is TGCAGCGCGGGGGACAGCCTAATCTATGGCTACACCTTC.

This clonotype was seen many times. The V and J genes are TRBV5-5 and TRBJ1-5, with D tentatively TRBD1 (5 bases). The length of the CDR3 is 14 residues. Germline V gene lookup returns CDR1 SGHKS and CDR2 YYEKEE (reference sequence). V was shortened by 0 bases and J by 6 bases, with 10 bases between the two germline ends. Written as DNA, the CDR3 is TGTGCCAGCAGCTTGGGGCCAGGGTCTCAGCCCCAGCATTTT. Its translation is CASSLGPGSQPQHF.

This clonotype was seen many times. The chain couples TRBV7-9 to TRBJ2-1; D is possibly TRBD1 or TRBD2 (5 bases each). This CDR3 is built from 15 residues. CDR1 is SEHNR and CDR2 is FQNEAQ in the germline V gene (reference sequence). V dropped 1 base and J dropped 3 bases, with 10 bases sitting between them. This chain's CDR3 is CASSLGDPVYNEQFF. CDR3 DNA sequence: TGTGCCAGCAGCTTAGGGGACCCTGTCTACAATGAGCAGTTCTTC.

This clonotype was counted at least ten times. The CDR3 DNA is TGTGCCAGCAGCCCAGTCCCAGAAGGTGGCTACACCTTC. It translates to CASSPVPEGGYTF. This chain connects TRBV7-2 to TRBJ1-2, with unresolved D. There are 13 residues in the CDR3. V was cut by 5 bases and J by 7 bases, with 14 bases left in between. Germline V CDR1 and CDR2: SGHTA, FQGNSA.

This clonotype was observed at least ten times. V gene TRBV7-3 combines with J gene TRBJ1-1; 7 nucleotides line up with TRBD1. The CDR3 extends over 15 amino acids. The trim removed 5 bases at V and 3 bases at J, leaving 9 bases unmatched. Germline assignment: CDR1 SGHTA and CDR2 FQGTGA. The CDR3 region has the DNA TGTGCCAGCAGCCAGGAGGGGGCCCACCACACTGAAGCTTTCTTT. Its protein product is CASSQEGAHHTEAFF.

This clonotype was observed many times. The chain joins TRBV7-9 to TRBJ2-3; tentatively, D is TRBD1 or TRBD2 (5 bases each). Germline CDR1 SEHNR, CDR2 FQNEAQ (reference sequence). V was clipped by 5 bases and J by 1 base, with 10 bases between them. CDR3 length equals 14 residues. CDR3 nucleotide sequence: TGTGCCAGCAGCCAAAGGGACGGCACAGATACGCAGTATTTT. Amino acids: CASSQRDGTDTQYF.

The gene calls are TRBV2 and TRBJ2-5; the D gene could be TRBD1 or TRBD2 (5 bases each). The CDR3 has 16 residues. Trimming stripped 4 bases from V and 2 bases from J, with 17 bases between. Germline V gives CDR1 SNHLY, CDR2 FYNNEI. CDR3 region: CASSARPTGPQETQYF. The DNA of the CDR3 is TGTGCCAGCAGTGCCAGACCTACGGGACCTCAAGAGACCCAGTACTTC.

Many counts were recorded for this clonotype. CDR3 sequence: CASSLVWGEGQPQHF. The CDR3, as DNA: TGTGCCAGCAGCTTAGTCTGGGGGGAGGGCCAGCCCCAGCATTTT. This chain joins TRBV7-2 and TRBJ1-5; a weak D match, TRBD1 (5 bases). V dropped 1 base and J dropped 7 bases, with 14 bases sitting between them. The germline V gene has CDR1 SGHTA and CDR2 FQGNSA. This CDR3 is 15 amino acids long.

This clonotype came up many times. The rearrangement uses TRBV6-5 and TRBJ1-2; TRBD1 matches 9 bases. Germline trimming cut 6 bases from V and 4 bases from J; bases unmatched to any gene: 6. Germline CDR1 MNHEY, CDR2 SVGAGI. The CDR3 sequence is 14 residues long. The CDR3, as DNA: TGTGCCAGCAGATCTTCGACAGGGGGCTATGGCTACACCTTC. It codes for CASRSSTGGYGYTF.

This clonotype was seen ten or more times. The V and J genes are TRBV11-3 and TRBJ2-2; TRBD2 matches 7 bases. Trimming took 9 bases from V and 3 from J; bases not matched to a gene: 10. Germline values: CDR1 SGHNT, CDR2 YENEEA. This CDR3 comprises 15 residues. The CDR3 here is CASSGLGRDTGELFF. The CDR3 DNA sequence: TGTGCCAGTTCCGGACTAGGGCGTGACACCGGGGAGCTGTTTTTT.

There are a few counts of this clonotype. The gene calls are TRBV30 and TRBJ1-5; TRBD1 might be the D (6 bases). Trimming stripped 7 bases from V and 8 bases from J, with 18 bases between. This CDR3 has 13 amino acids. Germline V gene data show CDR1 as GTSNPN and CDR2 as SVGIG (reference sequence). This CDR3 reads CAYSGGAREPQHF. The CDR3, as DNA: TGTGCCTACTCCGGGGGGGCGCGGGAGCCCCAGCATTTT.

This clonotype was seen at least ten times. This chain uses TRBV11-2 with TRBJ2-3; 12 positions match TRBD2. This CDR3 is built from 15 residues. The V segment lost 0 bases and the J segment 8 bases; nucleotides outside the gene matches: 3. Germline V CDR1 and CDR2: SGHAT, FQNNGV. CDR3 sequence (DNA): TGTGCCAGCAGCTTAGAGGCTAGCGGGAGGGGTACGCAGTATTTT. This gives the protein CASSLEASGRGTQYF.